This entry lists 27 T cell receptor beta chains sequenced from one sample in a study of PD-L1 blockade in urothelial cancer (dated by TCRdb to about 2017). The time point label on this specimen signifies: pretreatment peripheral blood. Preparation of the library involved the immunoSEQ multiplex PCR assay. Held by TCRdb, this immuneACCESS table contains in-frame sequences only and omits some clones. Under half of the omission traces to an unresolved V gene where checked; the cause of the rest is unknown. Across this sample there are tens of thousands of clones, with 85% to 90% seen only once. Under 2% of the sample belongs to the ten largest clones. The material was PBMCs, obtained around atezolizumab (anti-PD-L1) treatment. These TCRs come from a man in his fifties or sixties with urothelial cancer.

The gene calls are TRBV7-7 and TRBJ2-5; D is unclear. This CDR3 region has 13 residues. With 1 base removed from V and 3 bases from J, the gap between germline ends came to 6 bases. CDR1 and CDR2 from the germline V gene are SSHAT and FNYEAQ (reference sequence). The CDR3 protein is CASSLVQEETQYF. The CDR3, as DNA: TGTGCCAGCAGCTTAGTTCAGGAAGAGACCCAGTACTTC.

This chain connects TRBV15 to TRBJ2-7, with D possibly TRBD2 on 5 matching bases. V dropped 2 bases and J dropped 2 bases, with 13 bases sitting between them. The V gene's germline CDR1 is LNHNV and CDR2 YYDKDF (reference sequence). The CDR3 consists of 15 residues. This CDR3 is CATSRRGFETYEQYF. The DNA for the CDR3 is TGTGCCACCAGCAGAAGAGGGTTTGAGACCTACGAGCAGTACTTC.

The CDR3: CASSTAGGATDTQYF. The CDR3, as DNA: TGCGCCAGCAGCACCGCGGGAGGGGCCACAGATACGCAGTATTTT. This chain connects TRBV5-1 to TRBJ2-3, with TRBD2 identical over 9 bases. Germline V lookup: CDR1 SGHRS, CDR2 YFSETQ. CDR3 size: 15 residues. V was pared by 4 bases and J by 2 bases, with 5 bases of the junction left unmatched.

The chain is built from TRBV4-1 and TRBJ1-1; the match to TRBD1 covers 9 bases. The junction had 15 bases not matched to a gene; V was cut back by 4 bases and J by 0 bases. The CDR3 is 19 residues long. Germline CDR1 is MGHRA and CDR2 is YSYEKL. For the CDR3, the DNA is TGCGCCAGCAGCCCGTTGGGACAGGGCAATCCCCTCCTGAACACTGAAGCTTTCTTT. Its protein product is CASSPLGQGNPLLNTEAFF.

CDR3 sequence: CASSLAGEEETQYF. Here the CDR3 DNA reads TGTGCCAGCAGCTTAGCGGGAGAAGAGGAGACCCAGTACTTC. The chain links TRBV7-9 to TRBJ2-5, with a tentative D call TRBD2 (5 bases). The CDR3 has 14 amino acids. V dropped 0 bases and J dropped 5 bases, with 10 bases sitting between them. The germline gives CDR1 SEHNR, CDR2 FQNEAQ (reference sequence).

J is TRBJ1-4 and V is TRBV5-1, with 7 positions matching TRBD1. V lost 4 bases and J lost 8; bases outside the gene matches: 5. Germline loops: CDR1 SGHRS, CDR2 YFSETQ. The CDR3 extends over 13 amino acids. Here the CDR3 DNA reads TGCGCCAGCAGCACCGGACAGGCAGAAAAACTGTTTTTT. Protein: CASSTGQAEKLFF.

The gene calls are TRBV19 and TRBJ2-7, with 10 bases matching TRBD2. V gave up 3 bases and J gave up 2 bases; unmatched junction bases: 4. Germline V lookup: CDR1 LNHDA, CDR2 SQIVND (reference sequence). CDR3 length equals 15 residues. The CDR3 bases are TGTGCCAGTAGTATGCCAACTAGCGGGACCTACGAGCAGTACTTC. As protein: CASSMPTSGTYEQYF.

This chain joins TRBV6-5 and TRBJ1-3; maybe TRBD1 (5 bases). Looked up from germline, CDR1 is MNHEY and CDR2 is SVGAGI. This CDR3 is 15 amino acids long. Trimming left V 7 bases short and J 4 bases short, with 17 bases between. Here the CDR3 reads CASTRDSRSGNTIYF. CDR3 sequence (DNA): TGTGCCAGCACCCGCGACAGCCGGAGCGGAAACACCATATATTTT.

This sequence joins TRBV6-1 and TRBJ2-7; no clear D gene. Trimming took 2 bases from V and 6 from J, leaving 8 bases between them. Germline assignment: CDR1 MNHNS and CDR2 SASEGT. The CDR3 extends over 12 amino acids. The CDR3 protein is CASSEWLSEQYF. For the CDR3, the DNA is TGTGCCAGCAGTGAATGGCTGTCCGAGCAGTACTTC.

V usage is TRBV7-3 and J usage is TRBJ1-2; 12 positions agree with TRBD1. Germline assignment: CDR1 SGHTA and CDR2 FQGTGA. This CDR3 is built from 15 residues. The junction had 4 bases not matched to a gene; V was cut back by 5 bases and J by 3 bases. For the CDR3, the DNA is TGTGCCAGCAGCCCGGGGACAGGGGGCGACTATGGCTACACCTTC. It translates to CASSPGTGGDYGYTF. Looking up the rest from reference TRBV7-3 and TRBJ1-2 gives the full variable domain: GAGVSQTPSNKVTEKGKYVELRCDPISGHTALYWYRQSLGQGPEFLIYFQGTGAADDSGLPNDRFFAVRPEGSVSTLKIQRTERGDSAVYLCASSPGTGGDYGYTFGSGTRLTVV.

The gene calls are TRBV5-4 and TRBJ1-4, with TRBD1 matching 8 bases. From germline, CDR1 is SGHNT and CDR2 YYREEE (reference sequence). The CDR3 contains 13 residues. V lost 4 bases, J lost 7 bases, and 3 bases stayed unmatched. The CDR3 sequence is CASSRGQAEKLFF. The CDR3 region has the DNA TGTGCCAGCAGCCGGGGACAGGCTGAAAAACTGTTTTTT. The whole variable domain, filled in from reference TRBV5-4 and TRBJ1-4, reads ETGVTQSPTHLIKTRGQQVTLRCSSQSGHNTVSWYQQALGQGPQFIFQYYREEENGRGNFPPRFSGLQFPNYSSELNVNALELDDSALYLCASSRGQAEKLFFGSGTQLSVL.

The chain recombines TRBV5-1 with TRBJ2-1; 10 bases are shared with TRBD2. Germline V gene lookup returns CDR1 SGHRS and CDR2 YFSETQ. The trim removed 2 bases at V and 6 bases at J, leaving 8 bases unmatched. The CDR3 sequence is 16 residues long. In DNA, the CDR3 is TGCGCCAGCAGCTTTTTAGCGGGAGGCCCCTCCAATGAGCAGTTCTTC. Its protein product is CASSFLAGGPSNEQFF.

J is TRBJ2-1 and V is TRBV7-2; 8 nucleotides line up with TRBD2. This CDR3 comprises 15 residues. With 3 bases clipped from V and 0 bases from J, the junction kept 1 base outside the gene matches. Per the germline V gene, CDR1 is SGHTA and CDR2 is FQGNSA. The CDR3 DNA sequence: TGTGCCAGCAGCTTTAGCGGGGCCTCCTACAATGAGCAGTTCTTC. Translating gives CASSFSGASYNEQFF.

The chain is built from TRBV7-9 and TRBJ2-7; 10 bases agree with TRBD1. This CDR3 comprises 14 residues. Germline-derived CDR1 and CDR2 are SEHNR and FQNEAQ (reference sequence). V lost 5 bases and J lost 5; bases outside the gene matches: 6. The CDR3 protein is CASSRGTGDDEQYF. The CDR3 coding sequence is TGTGCCAGCAGCAGGGGGACAGGGGACGACGAGCAGTACTTC.

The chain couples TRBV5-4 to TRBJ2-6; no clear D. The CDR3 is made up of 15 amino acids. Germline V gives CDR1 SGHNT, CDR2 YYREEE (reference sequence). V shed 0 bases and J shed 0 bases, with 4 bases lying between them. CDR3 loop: CASSLGSSGANVLTF. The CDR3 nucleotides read TGTGCCAGCAGCTTGGGTAGCTCTGGGGCCAACGTCCTGACTTTC.

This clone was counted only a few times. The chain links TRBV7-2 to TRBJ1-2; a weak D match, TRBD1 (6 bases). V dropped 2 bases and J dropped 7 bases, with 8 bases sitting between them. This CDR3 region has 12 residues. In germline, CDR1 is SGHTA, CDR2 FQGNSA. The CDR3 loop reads CASSLSGVGYTF. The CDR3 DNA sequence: TGTGCCAGCAGCTTATCAGGGGTTGGCTACACCTTC.

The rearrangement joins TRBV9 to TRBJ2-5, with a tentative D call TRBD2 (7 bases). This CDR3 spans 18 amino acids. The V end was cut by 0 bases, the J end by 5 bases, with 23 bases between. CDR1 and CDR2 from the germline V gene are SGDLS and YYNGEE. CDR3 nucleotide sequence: TGTGCCAGCAGCGTAGCGTGGGGGGGCGCGGAATCTATGGAGACCCAGTACTTC. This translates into CASSVAWGGAESMETQYF.

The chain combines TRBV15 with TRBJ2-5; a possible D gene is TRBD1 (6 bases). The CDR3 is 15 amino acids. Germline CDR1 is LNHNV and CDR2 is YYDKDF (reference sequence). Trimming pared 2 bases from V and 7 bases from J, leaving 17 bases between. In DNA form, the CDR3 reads TGTGCCACCAGCAGACCCACCTTAGTAGGGGGGACCCAGTACTTC. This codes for CATSRPTLVGGTQYF.

CDR3 sequence: CASGSGRVETQYF. Written as DNA, the CDR3 is TGTGCCAGCGGTTCGGGCAGGGTAGAGACCCAGTACTTC. V is TRBV7-9 and J is TRBJ2-5; D is perhaps TRBD1 (5 bases). The V gene lost 8 bases and the J gene lost 4 bases, with 14 bases spanning the gap. Germline V lookup: CDR1 SEHNR, CDR2 FQNEAQ (reference sequence). The CDR3 extends over 13 amino acids. Looking up the rest from reference TRBV7-9 and TRBJ2-5 gives the full variable domain: DTGVSQNPRHKITKRGQNVTFRCDPISEHNRLYWYRQTLGQGPEFLTYFQNEAQLEKSRLLSDRFSAERPKGSFSTLEIQRTEQGDSAMYLCASGSGRVETQYFGPGTRLLVL.

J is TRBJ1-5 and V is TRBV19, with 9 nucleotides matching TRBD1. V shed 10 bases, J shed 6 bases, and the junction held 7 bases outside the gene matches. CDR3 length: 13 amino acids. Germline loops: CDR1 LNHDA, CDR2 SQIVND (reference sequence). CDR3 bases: TGTGCCACAAACAGGGGGCGCGGTCAGCCCCAGCATTTT. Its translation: CATNRGRGQPQHF.

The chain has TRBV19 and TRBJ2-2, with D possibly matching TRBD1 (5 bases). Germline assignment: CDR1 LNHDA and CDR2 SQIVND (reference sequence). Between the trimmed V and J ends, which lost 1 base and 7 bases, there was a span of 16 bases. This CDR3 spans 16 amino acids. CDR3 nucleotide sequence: TGTGCCAGTAGTATAGGGACACCTCGGGTTGGCGGGGAGCTGTTTTTT. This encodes CASSIGTPRVGGELFF.

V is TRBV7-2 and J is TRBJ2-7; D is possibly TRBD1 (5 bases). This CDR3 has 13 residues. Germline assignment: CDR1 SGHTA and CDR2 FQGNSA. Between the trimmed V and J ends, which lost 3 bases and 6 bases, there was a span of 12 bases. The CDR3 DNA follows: TGTGCCAGCAGCTTGCCAGGTAGGGGCGAGCAGTACTTC. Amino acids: CASSLPGRGEQYF.

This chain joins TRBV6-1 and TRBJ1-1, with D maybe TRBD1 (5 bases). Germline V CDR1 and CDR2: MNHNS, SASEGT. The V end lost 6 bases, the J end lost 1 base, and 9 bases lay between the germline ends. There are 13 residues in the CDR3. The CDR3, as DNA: TGTGCCAGCAGACAGGCCTCGAACACTGAAGCTTTCTTT. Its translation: CASRQASNTEAFF.

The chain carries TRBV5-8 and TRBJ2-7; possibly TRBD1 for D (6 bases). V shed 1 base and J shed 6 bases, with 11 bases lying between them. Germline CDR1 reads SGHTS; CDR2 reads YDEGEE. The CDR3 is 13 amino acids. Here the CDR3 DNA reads TGTGCCAGCAGCTTGATCAGGGGACCCGAGCAGTACTTC. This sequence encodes CASSLIRGPEQYF.

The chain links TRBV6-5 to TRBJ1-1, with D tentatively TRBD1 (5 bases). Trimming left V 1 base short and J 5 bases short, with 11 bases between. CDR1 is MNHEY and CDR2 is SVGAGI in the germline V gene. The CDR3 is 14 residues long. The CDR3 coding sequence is TGTGCCAGCAGTTACTTAGGGGTAGAGACTGAAGCTTTCTTT. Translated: CASSYLGVETEAFF.

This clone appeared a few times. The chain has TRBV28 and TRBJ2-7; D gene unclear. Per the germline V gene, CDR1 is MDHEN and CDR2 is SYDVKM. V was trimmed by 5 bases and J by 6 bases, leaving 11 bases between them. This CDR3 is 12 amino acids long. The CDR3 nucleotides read TGTGCCAGCAGTCCCCTTCCGGGCGAGCAGTACTTC. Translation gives CASSPLPGEQYF.

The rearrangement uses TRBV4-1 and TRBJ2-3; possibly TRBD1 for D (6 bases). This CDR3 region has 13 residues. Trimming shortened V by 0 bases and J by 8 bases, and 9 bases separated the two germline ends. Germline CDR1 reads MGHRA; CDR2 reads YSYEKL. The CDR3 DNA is TGCGCCAGCAGCCAAGACACAGGGTTTACGCAGTATTTT. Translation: CASSQDTGFTQYF.